These 20 T cell receptor beta chains were all obtained from the same sample, sequenced in a study of blood T cell repertoires in COVID-19. Assay: immunoSEQ multiplex PCR; the TCRdb copy retains only in-frame clones and omits some. The top ten clones hold 9% to 10% of a sample with about 180,000 clones, around 90% of them seen once. The sample taken for sequencing was PBMCs or T cells enriched from blood (not recorded which). Source of these receptors: a woman aged 18-29 years who had recovered from COVID-19.

This clone has a count of ten or more. V gene TRBV7-2 combines with J gene TRBJ2-7, with D hard to call. V gave up 1 base and J gave up 7 bases, with 5 bases separating them. Per the germline V gene, CDR1 is SGHTA and CDR2 is FQGNSA. This CDR3 is 11 amino acids long. The CDR3 nucleotides are TGTGCCAGCAGCTTAGTGAGTGAGCAGTACTTC. Protein product: CASSLVSEQYF.

The rearrangement links TRBV13 to TRBJ2-7; TRBD1 is a possible D gene (6 bases). Germline V gene data show CDR1 as PRHDT and CDR2 as FYEKMQ (reference sequence). Trimming pared 5 bases from V and 4 bases from J, leaving 18 bases between. This CDR3 region has 15 residues. The CDR3 DNA sequence: TGTGCCAGCAGCCTCACAGGGAATCGGAATTACGAGCAGTACTTC. This codes for CASSLTGNRNYEQYF.

The CDR3 DNA follows: TGTGCCGTCCACAGGGAAAGGGAAGGCACTGAAGCTTTCTTT. Translated, it gives CAVHREREGTEAFF. The J gene is TRBJ1-1, the V gene TRBV13; a weak D match, TRBD1 (6 bases). Germline V gene sequence: CDR1 PRHDT, CDR2 FYEKMQ (reference sequence). The CDR3 has 14 residues. V was cut by 11 bases and J by 4 bases, with 20 bases left in between.

The chain links TRBV27 to TRBJ1-5; 8 bases fit TRBD1. Germline CDR1 reads MNHEY; CDR2 reads SMNVEV (reference sequence). The CDR3 contains 17 residues. Trimming at V came to 4 bases and at J to 2 bases, leaving 10 bases not matched to a gene. The CDR3 here is CASSSRQGSVGNQPQHF. The CDR3 DNA reads TGTGCCAGCAGTTCGAGACAGGGGAGTGTTGGCAATCAGCCCCAGCATTTT.

The rearrangement links TRBV28 to TRBJ2-5, with TRBD2 matching 7 bases. The CDR3 is made up of 17 amino acids. Germline CDR1 MDHEN, CDR2 SYDVKM. With V trimmed by 6 bases and J by 2 bases, 15 bases remained unmatched. CDR3 DNA sequence: TGTGCCAGCAGAAGCGGGGCGGATCGGTCGGATCAAGAGACCCAGTACTTC. Translation: CASRSGADRSDQETQYF.

The rearrangement links TRBV25-1 to TRBJ2-2; TRBD1 agrees at 11 bases. Losses at the gene ends were 10 bases for V and 6 bases for J; bases not matched to a gene: 4. The germline CDR1 and CDR2 sequences are MGHDK and SYGVNS. The CDR3 spans 13 residues. CDR3 residues: CATRDRGSGELFF. Written as DNA, the CDR3 is TGTGCCACCCGGGACAGGGGGTCCGGGGAGCTGTTTTTT.

This clone occurred once. V gene TRBV27 combines with J gene TRBJ1-2; TRBD1 aligns across 10 bases. V was pared by 5 bases and J by 4 bases, with 7 bases of the junction left unmatched. The CDR3 has 15 amino acids. Germline loops: CDR1 MNHEY, CDR2 SMNVEV (reference sequence). CDR3 residues: CASSPDRGHPYGYTF. CDR3 nucleotide sequence: TGTGCCAGCAGTCCCGACAGGGGGCACCCCTATGGCTACACCTTC.

The genes are TRBV29-1 and TRBJ2-3; 8 positions agree with TRBD2. Germline V gene data show CDR1 as SQVTM and CDR2 as ANQGSEA. V lost 0 bases to trimming and J lost 4 bases; unmatched junction nucleotides: 6. The CDR3 length is 15 residues. This CDR3 reads CSVEDLAGGADTQYF. CDR3 coding DNA: TGCAGCGTTGAAGATCTGGCGGGAGGAGCAGATACGCAGTATTTT.

The V call is TRBV2, the J call TRBJ2-2, with 8 bases lining up with TRBD1. Germline trimming cut 4 bases from V and 4 bases from J; bases unmatched to any gene: 5. The CDR3 length is 15 residues. Germline loops: CDR1 SNHLY, CDR2 FYNNEI. CDR3 loop: CASSVAGGSTGELFF. The CDR3 nucleotides are TGTGCCAGCAGTGTGGCAGGGGGCAGCACCGGGGAGCTGTTTTTT.

This clone was seen a single time. The chain carries TRBV5-6 and TRBJ2-1, with 8 bases lining up with TRBD1. Germline V CDR1 and CDR2: SGHDT, YYEEEE. The CDR3 has 15 residues. The J segment lost 2 bases and the V segment lost 0 bases, leaving 1 base of the junction unmatched. CDR3 loop: CASSLGRGPYNEQFF. DNA of the CDR3: TGTGCCAGCAGCTTGGGCAGGGGGCCCTACAATGAGCAGTTCTTC.

The CDR3 is CASSFYYRDSYGYTF. The CDR3 nucleotides read TGTGCCAGCAGCTTCTACTACCGGGACAGCTATGGCTACACCTTC. The gene calls are TRBV5-4 and TRBJ1-2, with 7 bases that match TRBD1. Germline CDR1 and CDR2: SGHNT and YYREEE (reference sequence). The CDR3 is made up of 15 amino acids. J was trimmed by 4 bases and V by 2 bases; bases with no gene match: 8.

This clone was seen only a few times. The chain is built from TRBV5-1 and TRBJ2-7; D remains ambiguous. The V and J ends lost 2 bases and 2 bases respectively, with 11 bases between them. Germline V lookup: CDR1 SGHRS, CDR2 YFSETQ. The CDR3 totals 14 residues. Here the CDR3 DNA reads TGCGCCAGCAGCTTTTTTGTCGAGACCTACGAGCAGTACTTC. This encodes CASSFFVETYEQYF.

The chain combines TRBV3-1 (or the pseudogene TRBV3-2) with TRBJ2-1; 11 nucleotides line up with TRBD2. The germline V gene has CDR1 LGHDT and CDR2 YNNKEL (reference sequence). The CDR3 is 17 amino acids. With V trimmed by 1 base and J by 1 base, 3 bases remained unmatched. The CDR3 reads CASSQVGLAESYNEQFF. Written as DNA, the CDR3 is TGTGCCAGCAGCCAAGTGGGACTAGCGGAGTCCTACAATGAGCAGTTCTTC.

CDR3 nucleotide sequence: TGTGCCAGCAGCCGTACAAATTTTAAGAATGAGCAGTTCTTC. The encoded protein is CASSRTNFKNEQFF. The rearrangement uses TRBV28 and TRBJ2-1; no firm D call. This CDR3 is built from 14 residues. V was clipped by 6 bases and J by 7 bases, with 16 bases between them. In germline, CDR1 is MDHEN, CDR2 SYDVKM.

V gene TRBV9 combines with J gene TRBJ2-7; 7 bases agree with TRBD2. V gave up 3 bases and J gave up 5 bases; unmatched junction bases: 5. The CDR3 runs 13 residues. Looked up from germline, CDR1 is SGDLS and CDR2 is YYNGEE. The CDR3 bases are TGTGCCAGCAGCGATAGCGGGTCGGACGAGCAGTACTTC. Encoded protein: CASSDSGSDEQYF.

The gene calls are TRBV5-1 and TRBJ2-5; D might be TRBD2 (6 bases). The CDR3 consists of 12 residues. The V gene lost 4 bases and the J gene lost 9 bases, with 13 bases spanning the gap. The germline gives CDR1 SGHRS, CDR2 YFSETQ. CDR3 region: CASSVGEAAQYF. The DNA for the CDR3 is TGCGCCAGCAGCGTAGGGGAGGCGGCCCAGTACTTC. Drawing the rest from reference TRBV5-1 and TRBJ2-5, the complete variable domain is KAGVTQTPRYLIKTRGQQVTLSCSPISGHRSVSWYQQTPGQGLQFLFEYFSETQRNKGNFPGRFSGRQFSNSRSEMNVSTLELGDSALYLCASSVGEAAQYFGPGTRLLVL.

The gene calls are TRBV3-1 (or the pseudogene TRBV3-2) and TRBJ2-7; the match to TRBD1 covers 7 bases. The CDR3 contains 18 residues. The germline gives CDR1 LGHDT, CDR2 YNNKEL (reference sequence). With V trimmed by 1 base and J by 2 bases, 14 bases remained unmatched. CDR3: CASSQGGTVIGPAYEQYF. The CDR3, as DNA: TGTGCCAGCAGCCAAGGGGGGACAGTAATTGGCCCAGCCTACGAGCAGTACTTC.

The rearrangement links TRBV4-3 to TRBJ1-2; D not resolved. The germline V gene encodes CDR1 LGHNA and CDR2 YSLEER. V lost 4 bases and J lost 2, with 8 bases in between. CDR3 length equals 13 residues. CDR3 coding DNA: TGCGCCAGCAGCCTCTCCCTAAACTATGGCTACACCTTC. This translates into CASSLSLNYGYTF.

This clone was found once. The chain links TRBV28 to TRBJ2-1; 10 bases map to TRBD1. Germline V lookup: CDR1 MDHEN, CDR2 SYDVKM. The CDR3 contains 16 residues. The trim removed 7 bases at V and 7 bases at J, leaving 13 bases unmatched. The CDR3 DNA reads as TGTGCCAGCATCAGCGGCCGGGACAGGGGAGAGAATGAGCAGTTCTTC. Its translation is CASISGRDRGENEQFF.

This clone was picked up one time. V gene TRBV4-1 combines with J gene TRBJ2-7; 7 nucleotides match TRBD2. Germline V CDR1 and CDR2: MGHRA, YSYEKL. V lost 3 bases to trimming and J lost 7 bases; unmatched junction nucleotides: 6. CDR3 size: 13 residues. CDR3 sequence reads: CASSHSRAGEQYF. The CDR3 nucleotides read TGCGCCAGCAGCCATTCCCGAGCGGGAGAGCAGTACTTC.